A selection of T cell receptor beta chains follows, all from one sample in a study of cytomegalovirus exposure and HLA in healthy donors. Sequenced by immunoSEQ multiplex PCR; TCRdb stores in-frame clones only, minus some. Altogether about 120,000 clones are present, approximately 87% being singletons, with the ten largest covering around 1.9%. Sequenced sample: PBMCs. These receptors were obtained from a woman aged 25 to 39 in good health and CMV-seronegative. The CDR3 runs from the conserved cysteine through the conserved F or W. The D gene is left open where the match is weak. Not every row has a clone size; where given, it reads once, few, many or a size class.

cdr3_aa cdr3_nt v_call d_call j_call clone_size
CASSAEGARNYGYTF TGTGCCAGCAGCGCTGAAGGGGCGAGGAACTATGGCTACACCTTC TRBV9 - TRBJ1-2 few
CASSTTGGANEKLFF TGTGCCAGCAGCACCACAGGGGGGGCTAATGAAAAACTGTTTTTT TRBV7-6 TRBD1 TRBJ1-4 -
CASSPLTGYQETQYF TGTGCCAGCAGTCCCCTGACTGGTTACCAAGAGACCCAGTACTTC TRBV6-6 - TRBJ2-5 -
CASSGEGGTDTQYF TGTGCCAGCAGCGGAGAGGGAGGCACAGATACGCAGTATTTT TRBV7-6 - TRBJ2-3 -
CACQTGVTEAFF TGTGCCTGCCAGACAGGAGTCACTGAAGCTTTCTTT TRBV30 - TRBJ1-1 -
CASSPDTYEQYF TGTGCCAGCAGCCCGGACACCTACGAGCAGTACTTC TRBV7-9 - TRBJ2-7 -
CAITQGGNNYGYTF TGTGCCATCACCCAGGGAGGGAACAACTATGGCTACACCTTC TRBV10-3 - TRBJ1-2 -
CASSLGDRGGRETQYF TGCGCCAGCAGCTTGGGGGACAGGGGAGGACGAGAGACCCAGTACTTC TRBV5-1 TRBD1 TRBJ2-5 -
CASSRQGRGEKLFF TGCGCCAGCAGCCGACAGGGGAGAGGTGAAAAACTGTTTTTT TRBV5-1 TRBD1 TRBJ1-4 -
CASSLDSIYGYTF TGTGCCAGCAGCCTGGACAGTATTTATGGCTACACCTTC TRBV5-4 - TRBJ1-2 -
CATSRALTSGGTDTQYF TGTGCCACCAGCAGAGCCCTGACTAGCGGGGGCACAGATACGCAGTATTTT TRBV15 TRBD2 TRBJ2-3 -
CASSFVRVNTEAFF TGTGCCAGCAGCTTTGTGAGGGTGAACACTGAAGCTTTCTTT TRBV11-2 - TRBJ1-1 -
CASRSDKDYGYTF TGTGCCAGCAGATCGGACAAGGACTATGGCTACACCTTC TRBV6-5 - TRBJ1-2 -
CASGRGSGGTGAPSLLF TGTGCCAGCGGGAGGGGTAGCGGTGGGACAGGGGCCCCCTCGCTACTCTTC TRBV5-5 TRBD1 TRBJ2-1 -
CASSYDSLTSTDTQYF TGTGCCAGCAGTTATGACAGTCTGACTAGCACAGATACGCAGTATTTT TRBV6-5 - TRBJ2-3 -
CASRLTGTGRNTEAFF TGTGCCAGCAGACTAACTGGGACAGGGCGGAACACTGAAGCTTTCTTT TRBV6-6 TRBD1 TRBJ1-1 -
CAWSVAGGSQETQYF TGTGCCTGGAGCGTAGCGGGGGGGTCCCAAGAGACCCAGTACTTC TRBV30 TRBD2 TRBJ2-5 -